This T cell receptor beta chain was sequenced in a study of T cells in Graves' hyperthyroidism and ophthalmopathy. This CDR3 has 13 residues. From germline, CDR1 is SGHRS and CDR2 YFSETQ. Between the trimmed V and J ends, which lost 0 bases and 4 bases, there was a span of 5 bases. This clonotype was found a few times. Its matching antigen is unknown. RNA transcripts yielded amplified TCR beta CDR3 regions. The TCR CDR3 was amplified in a first-round RT-PCR using the HTBI primer set. TCRdb independently ran MiXCR on the multiplex PCR reads; one entry per CDR3 protein. The sample lists a few hundred thousand distinct CDR3 sequences, roughly 15% occurring once. Study-level findings and limits: Prediction of ophthalmopathy progression came a median around 7.1 months pre-onset. Blood shared most expanded thyroid clonotypes above 0.001.

The sequenced sample was blood. The receptor was isolated from a woman aged 40-49 years with Graves' ophthalmopathy. The V and J genes are TRBV5-1 and TRBJ1-3, with D possibly being TRBD1 (5 bases). The CDR3 DNA follows: TGCGCCAGCAGCTTGGGACAGGGAAACACCATATATTTT. It encodes CASSLGQGNTIYF.